This entry describes one T cell receptor (beta chain). Its antigen is unknown. This CDR3 has 17 amino acids. The V gene end was trimmed by 4 bases and the J gene end by 4 bases; junction bases not matched to a gene: 12. In germline, CDR1 is SGHNT, CDR2 YYREEE (reference sequence). These data belong to a study of STAT5B mutations in CD4+ large granular lymphocyte leukemia. The survey-level immunoSEQ assay was used. How the authors handled the data: A productive frequency of 2.59 x 10-5 was the lowest detectable. Clones were sequenced by immunoSEQ multiplex PCR, and TCRdb holds only the in-frame ones, with some missing. V and J calls and clone size are as listed in that table; D and trimming were resolved from the DNA. The sample holds tens of thousands of clones, about three quarters seen once. Study-wide results and caveats: Without HLA matching, higher CD4+ than CD8+ T-LGLL clonality could reflect small sample size. No patients shared main leukemic clonotypes, though 20% to 25% appeared at low frequency elsewhere.

This chain joins TRBV5-4 and TRBJ2-2; TRBD1 matches at 8 bases. This sequence was found in a human donor in good health. Input material: CD4+ T cells from blood buffy coats. This CDR3 reads CASSMYRGAEGTGELFF. The CDR3, as DNA: TGTGCCAGCAGCATGTACAGGGGGGCAGAGGGCACCGGGGAGCTGTTTTTT. Based on the CDR3 plus reference TRBV5-4 and TRBJ2-2, the full variable domain is ETGVTQSPTHLIKTRGQQVTLRCSSQSGHNTVSWYQQALGQGPQFIFQYYREEENGRGNFPPRFSGLQFPNYSSELNVNALELDDSALYLCASSMYRGAEGTGELFFGEGSRLTVL.